This TCR beta chain was observed in a study of immune evolution from preneoplasia to lung adenocarcinoma. Findings and limits, study-wide: Top clone share appeared to fall from AAH through AIS, MIA, adenocarcinoma. Clonality was highest in normal lung, lower in later-stage lesions apparently.

Resections took place in Japan or China from 2014 to 2017. Libraries were prepared by immunoSEQ multiplex PCR; TCRdb keeps only in-frame clonotypes and omits some of them. Of some 730 clones in the sample, 40% to 45% are singletons; the top ten hold 28%. The CDR3 contains 14 residues. V was shortened by 3 bases and J by 6 bases, with 16 bases between the two germline ends. Germline V gene lookup returns CDR1 SGDLS and CDR2 YYNGEE. Comment on this clone: Its antigen is undetermined.

The clonotype comes from a person aged 45-60 years with lung adenocarcinoma. The sample taken for sequencing was FFPE normal lung tissue adjacent to the tumor. The rearrangement links TRBV9 to TRBJ2-7; D not certain. The CDR3 reads CASSAAYRGGEQYF. CDR3 in DNA: TGTGCCAGCAGCGCCGCTTACCGAGGTGGCGAGCAGTACTTC.